This TCR beta chain came from a study of CD8 T cells in ankylosing spondylitis. Study results and caveats: From matched ankylosing spondylitis synovial fluid, disease-linked clones were reportedly recovered at significantly enriched levels. The study identified a TCR beta motif of under ten highly homologous variants that appeared characteristic of ankylosing spondylitis blood.

Libraries of TCR beta came from quantitative 5'-RACE with molecular barcodes. TCRdb called the 5' RACE reads again in MiXCR, with one record for every CDR3 protein. Of around 140,000 distinct CDR3 sequences in the sample, about 10% were seen once. This clonotype was found a few times. Its antigen is currently unknown. The junction and the germline gene differ at one end; a read error may be behind it. Germline V gene lookup returns CDR1 WSHSY and CDR2 SAAADI. The CDR3 is made up of 11 amino acids. The specimen sequenced was blood, either unsorted or a sorted T cell fraction (not recorded which). The gene calls are TRBV10-2 and TRBJ1-3; D uncertain. The receptor was derived from a female donor with ankylosing spondylitis or in good health (not recorded which). CDR3 in amino acids: CASWTGNTIYF. The CDR3 nucleotides read TGCGCCAGTTGGACTGGGAACACCATATATTTT.